Below, one TCR beta chain is given with its context. The data were taken from a study of identical twins. This CDR3 is 14 amino acids long. V trimming: 4 bases; J trimming: 4 bases; junction bases outside the gene matches: 3. TCRdb itself ran the 5' RACE reads through MiXCR, one entry per CDR3 protein. This repertoire shows about 530,000 distinct CDR3 sequences, about a fifth found once; its top ten account for 0.48%. The same sample was also studied in work on yellow fever vaccine responses in identical twins.

Sample: CD4+ T cells sorted from blood. The rearrangement uses TRBV12-3 or TRBV12-4 and TRBJ2-2; 7 nucleotides agree with TRBD1. The sequence came from a woman between 18 and 29 years old in good health. The CDR3 DNA follows: TGTGCCAGCAGTTCGGGACAGAGCACCGGGGAGCTGTTTTTT. This codes for CASSSGQSTGELFF.